This TCR beta chain was obtained from a study of blood T cell repertoires in COVID-19. On the study more broadly: COVID-19 samples, acute and convalescent, were from the United States, Italy and Spain.

Trimming cost V 3 bases and J 2 bases, with 9 bases left between them. The CDR3 is 14 residues long. TCRdb's table, derived via immunoSEQ multiplex PCR, lists solely in-frame clones and lacks some. Among approximately 240,000 clones listed, 85% to 90% were seen once. Sequences were obtained from PBMCs or T cells enriched from blood (not recorded which). The chain carries TRBV5-3 and TRBJ1-3; D may be TRBD1 (6 bases). TRBV5-3 is an ORF for which the function is uncertain. This clonotype was obtained from a woman aged 18-35 years in a cohort exposed to, infected with or recovered from COVID-19 (not recorded which). Written as DNA, the CDR3 is TGTGCCAGAAGCTCGCGGGGGCCTGGAAACACCATATATTTT. This sequence encodes CARSSRGPGNTIYF.